The clone carrying this T cell receptor beta chain showed up just a few times. As yet, its antigen is unknown. The data belong to a study of identical twins. TCRdb re-derived calls from the 5' RACE reads in MiXCR, one entry per CDR3 protein. The repertoire holds fewer than 250,000 distinct CDR3 sequences, with roughly 9.4% as singletons. Study-wide findings and caveats: Carriage of fewer insertions was seen in abundant cord blood beta clonotypes, whereas memory repertoires showed none.

Losses at the gene ends were 4 bases for V and 8 bases for J; bases not matched to a gene: 17. The CDR3 runs to 17 residues. The germline V gene has CDR1 SGDLS and CDR2 YYNGEE. The sequencing sample was made of memory (CD45RO+) T cells sorted from blood. V is TRBV9 and J is TRBJ2-1, with 8 bases identical to TRBD2. This receptor was taken from a woman aged 18-29 years in good health. CDR3 nucleotides: TGTGCCAGCAGCCGGGCTTTTGGGAGCGGGGGCATCTATGAGCAGTTCTTC. Its protein is CASSRAFGSGGIYEQFF. The full variable domain, completed using reference TRBV9 and TRBJ2-1, is DSGVTQTPKHLITATGQRVTLRCSPRSGDLSVYWYQQSLDQGLQFLIQYYNGEERAKGNILERFSAQQFPDLHSELNLSSLELGDSALYFCASSRAFGSGGIYEQFFGPGTRLTVL.